This passage covers 13 T cell receptor beta chains from one sample sequenced in a study of identical twins (dated by TCRdb to the mid-2010s). Library construction relied on 5' RACE. The data were produced on an Illumina HiSeq 2000. In TCRdb, the public reads were trimmed at Q25 with fastp and aligned with MiXCR, with productive beta chains retained. One record per CDR3 amino acid sequence lists the most common genes and DNA. The sample table records some 600,000 distinct CDR3 sequences; just over 7% of these occur just once. The top ten clonotypes cover about 1.6% of the sample. The same sample was also studied in work on yellow fever vaccine responses in identical twins.

What was sequenced was PBMCs. These receptors were obtained from a woman aged 18-30 years in good health.

This clonotype occurred a few times. The rearrangement joins TRBV29-1 to TRBJ2-7; 11 bases align to TRBD2. The CDR3 runs 13 residues. Germline V gene sequence: CDR1 SQVTM, CDR2 ANQGSEA. Losses at the gene ends were 7 bases for V and 6 bases for J; bases not matched to a gene: 8. The CDR3 spells CSAQLAGAVEQYF. CDR3 nucleotides: TGCAGCGCCCAACTAGCGGGAGCAGTCGAGCAGTACTTC.

This clonotype was detected many times. The rearrangement links TRBV5-1 to TRBJ2-3; 9 nucleotides align to TRBD2. The CDR3 runs 17 residues. Germline CDR1 reads SGHRS; CDR2 reads YFSETQ. V was pared by 1 base and J by 1 base, with 7 bases of the junction left unmatched. The CDR3 loop reads CASSLTSGRPRTDTQYF. Written as DNA, the CDR3 is TGCGCCAGCAGCTTGACAAGCGGGAGGCCTCGCACAGATACGCAGTATTTT.

Only a few counts were recorded for this clonotype. The chain joins TRBV6-1 to TRBJ2-3; no clear D gene. Germline-derived CDR1 and CDR2 are MNHNS and SASEGT. V was clipped by 7 bases and J by 0 bases, with 14 bases between them. This CDR3 is 15 amino acids long. The DNA of the CDR3 is TGTGCCAGCATGGCGGACGGAAGTAGCACAGATACGCAGTATTTT. Its protein product is CASMADGSSTDTQYF.

The sample holds many counts of this clonotype. V is TRBV5-1 and J is TRBJ2-1, with D possibly being TRBD1 or TRBD2 (6 bases each). Germline CDR1 SGHRS, CDR2 YFSETQ. CDR3 length: 14 residues. V was cut by 6 bases and J by 10 bases, with 20 bases left in between. The CDR3 DNA is TGCGCCAGCAAATATTCAGGAGGAGGGGGGGAGCAGTTCTTC. As protein: CASKYSGGGGEQFF.

This clonotype was picked up a small number of times. The chain recombines TRBV1 with TRBJ2-7; TRBD2 reflects the table's D call only, with no check against the DNA. TRBV1 constitutes a pseudogene. The CDR3 contains 14 residues. CDR3 in amino acids: CTSSPRAGAWEQYF. CDR3 in DNA: TGCACCAGCAGCCCCCGGGCGGGAGCTTGGGAGCAGTACTTC.

The chain carries TRBV4-1 and TRBJ2-3, with D possibly being TRBD1 (6 bases). Trimming removed 5 bases at V and 0 bases at J, with 15 bases between. CDR3 length: 16 amino acids. CDR1 MGHRA and CDR2 YSYEKL come from the germline V gene. CDR3 DNA: TGCGCCAGCAGCTCTCCCGCAGGGGCTAGCACAGATACGCAGTATTTT. Its translation is CASSSPAGASTDTQYF.

This clonotype appeared a few times. V and J are TRBV19 and TRBJ2-5, with D possibly matching TRBD1 (5 bases). Between the trimmed V and J ends, which lost 4 bases and 5 bases, there was a span of 8 bases. The CDR3 runs 12 residues. The germline gives CDR1 LNHDA, CDR2 SQIVND (reference sequence). The CDR3 sequence: CASSKGSETQYF. In DNA form, the CDR3 reads TGTGCCAGTAGTAAGGGGTCGGAGACCCAGTACTTC.

This clonotype came up many times. V usage is TRBV29-1 and J usage is TRBJ2-3; 11 nucleotides match TRBD2. The trim removed 5 bases at V and 1 base at J, leaving 8 bases unmatched. The CDR3 loop spans 16 amino acids. CDR1 SQVTM and CDR2 ANQGSEA come from the germline V gene. The CDR3 is CSVLWGLAERTDTQYF. The CDR3 nucleotides read TGCAGCGTTTTGTGGGGACTAGCGGAGCGCACAGATACGCAGTATTTT.

The chain joins TRBV2 to TRBJ2-3; no firm D call. Trimming cost V 10 bases and J 0 bases, with 14 bases left between them. The CDR3 runs to 14 residues. Germline V gene lookup returns CDR1 SNHLY and CDR2 FYNNEI. In nucleotides, the CDR3 is TGTGCCACCTCTAGATCTTCTAGCACAGATACGCAGTATTTT. Its translation: CATSRSSSTDTQYF. The entire variable domain, with the rest obtained from reference TRBV2 and TRBJ2-3, is as follows: EPEVTQTPSHQVTQMGQEVILRCVPISNHLYFYWYRQILGQKVEFLVSFYNNEISEKSEIFDDQFSVERPDGSNFTLKIRSTKLEDSAMYFCATSRSSSTDTQYFGPGTRLTVL.

This clonotype occurred a few times. The rearrangement links TRBV29-1 to TRBJ2-2, with D perhaps given as TRBD1 or TRBD2 (5 bases each). The length of the CDR3 is 15 residues. Germline CDR1 SQVTM, CDR2 ANQGSEA. V was cut by 5 bases and J by 1 base, with 14 bases left in between. CDR3: CSVPGVGENTGELFF. The CDR3 DNA sequence: TGCAGCGTTCCCGGAGTGGGGGAGAACACCGGGGAGCTGTTTTTT.

The table lists this clonotype with many counts. The chain is built from TRBV12-3 or TRBV12-4 and TRBJ2-1, with 9 bases matching TRBD2. The CDR3 contains 13 residues. J gave up 9 bases and V 5 bases, and 5 bases lay outside the gene matches. The CDR3 sequence: CASSQTSGTEQFF. For the CDR3, the DNA is TGTGCCAGCAGTCAGACTAGCGGCACTGAGCAGTTCTTC.

The rearrangement links TRBV29-1 to TRBJ1-5; 7 bases are shared with TRBD1. The CDR3 runs to 13 residues. Trimming took 5 bases from V and 13 from J; bases not matched to a gene: 14. In germline, CDR1 is SQVTM, CDR2 ANQGSEA. The CDR3 is CSVITGQDNPQHF. As DNA, the CDR3 is TGCAGCGTTATAACAGGACAGGACAACCCACAGCATTTT.

In this sample, this clonotype turned up many times. The rearrangement links TRBV10-3 to TRBJ2-7; 7 bases fit TRBD1. Germline assignment: CDR1 ENHRY and CDR2 SYGVKD. Unmatched junction bases numbered 15, after V lost 6 bases and J lost 7 bases. This CDR3 comprises 15 residues. Written as DNA, the CDR3 is TGTGCCATCAGCTCACAGGGCTTGGTACAGGGGGAGCAGTACTTC. Protein product: CAISSQGLVQGEQYF.